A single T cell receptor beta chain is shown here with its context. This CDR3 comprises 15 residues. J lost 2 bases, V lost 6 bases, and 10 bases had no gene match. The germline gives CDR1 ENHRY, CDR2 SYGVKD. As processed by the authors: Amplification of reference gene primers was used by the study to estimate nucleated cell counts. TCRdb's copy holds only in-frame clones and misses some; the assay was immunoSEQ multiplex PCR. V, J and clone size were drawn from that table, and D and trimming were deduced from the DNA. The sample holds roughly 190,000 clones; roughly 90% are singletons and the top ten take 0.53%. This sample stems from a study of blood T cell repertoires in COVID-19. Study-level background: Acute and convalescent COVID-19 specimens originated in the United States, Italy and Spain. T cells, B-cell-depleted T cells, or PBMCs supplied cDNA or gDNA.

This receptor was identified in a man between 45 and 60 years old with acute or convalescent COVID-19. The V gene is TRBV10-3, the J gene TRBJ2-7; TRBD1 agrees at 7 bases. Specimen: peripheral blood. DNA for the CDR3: TGTGCCATCAGAGATCCGGGACAGACCCCCTACGAGCAGTACTTC. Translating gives CAIRDPGQTPYEQYF.